These 21 T cell receptor beta chains were sequenced from one sample in a study of beta chain features in type 1 diabetes. Expressed TCRB transcripts were sequenced because the entire RNA isolate underwent reverse transcription. The data were produced by immunoSEQ multiplex PCR, yet TCRdb's version contains in-frame clones alone and is incomplete. The sample contains over 150,000 clones, about 13% of which appear only once. The sequenced sample was central memory CD4+ T cells from blood. The receptors were gathered from a woman aged 18-29 years in good health.

The chain is built from TRBV29-1 and TRBJ2-3, with D unclear. CDR3 length equals 16 residues. Trimming left V 0 bases short and J 1 base short, with 14 bases between. The germline CDR1 and CDR2 sequences are SQVTM and ANQGSEA. The CDR3: CSVEDLIAAGTDTQYF. The CDR3 DNA reads TGCAGCGTTGAAGACCTCATAGCAGCAGGCACAGATACGCAGTATTTT.

The chain uses TRBV6-1 and TRBJ2-1; D possibly corresponds to TRBD1 (5 bases). Germline V lookup: CDR1 MNHNS, CDR2 SASEGT. Trimming stripped 6 bases from V and 10 bases from J, with 13 bases between. The CDR3 loop spans 12 amino acids. CDR3 sequence reads: CASRVAGYEQFF. As DNA, the CDR3 is TGTGCCAGCAGAGTTGCAGGGTACGAGCAGTTCTTC.

This clone was picked up many times. The chain links TRBV15 to TRBJ2-1, with 10 bases matching TRBD2. The CDR3 runs to 16 residues. Germline V lookup: CDR1 LNHNV, CDR2 YYDKDF (reference sequence). Trimming cost V 0 bases and J 8 bases; bases outside gene matches: 7. As DNA, the CDR3 is TGTGCCACCAGCAGAGATCTTAGGACTAGCGGAGATGAGCAGTTCTTC. This codes for CATSRDLRTSGDEQFF.

The chain employs TRBV10-3 and TRBJ1-1; D is perhaps TRBD1 (6 bases). Trimming stripped 0 bases from V and 0 bases from J, with 8 bases between. This CDR3 is 15 amino acids long. The V gene's germline CDR1 is ENHRY and CDR2 SYGVKD. In nucleotides, the CDR3 is TGTGCCATCAGTGAGTCAGGGGGAATGAACACTGAAGCTTTCTTT. It translates to CAISESGGMNTEAFF.

The chain has TRBV30 and TRBJ2-7; 8 nucleotides match TRBD2. The CDR3 runs to 12 residues. CDR1 is GTSNPN, CDR2 SVGIG, per germline (reference sequence). The trim removed 2 bases at V and 6 bases at J, leaving 3 bases unmatched. The DNA for the CDR3 is TGTGCCTGGAGTCGGGGGGGTTTCGAGCAGTACTTC. Protein product: CAWSRGGFEQYF.

The rearrangement links TRBV4-3 to TRBJ1-2; D is possibly TRBD1 (5 bases). V shed 1 base and J shed 2 bases, with 11 bases lying between them. Germline values: CDR1 LGHNA, CDR2 YSLEER. There are 15 residues in the CDR3. The CDR3 is CASSQVPTANYGYTF. The CDR3, as DNA: TGCGCCAGCAGCCAAGTCCCGACAGCAAACTATGGCTACACCTTC.

In regard to this clone: Other DNA variants within this sample encode the same CDR3. This chain joins TRBV28 and TRBJ2-7; 8 bases map to TRBD2. The length of the CDR3 is 12 residues. Germline CDR1 reads MDHEN; CDR2 reads SYDVKM. The junction had 0 bases not matched to a gene; V was cut back by 5 bases and J by 3 bases. This chain's CDR3 is CASSLAGYEQYF. In nucleotides, the CDR3 is TGTGCCAGCAGTCTAGCGGGCTACGAGCAGTACTTC.

This clone was recorded a few times. This chain links TRBV7-2 with TRBJ2-2; a possible D gene is TRBD2 (6 bases). The CDR3 is 15 residues long. Germline values: CDR1 SGHTA, CDR2 FQGNSA. Between the trimmed V and J ends, which lost 3 bases and 6 bases, there was a span of 14 bases. DNA of the CDR3: TGTGCCAGCAGCTTTTCTAGCGAGTTCCCCGGGGAGCTGTTTTTT. Its translation: CASSFSSEFPGELFF.

This clone turned up a few times. Different DNA sequences within this sample yield the same CDR3. The rearrangement links TRBV5-1 to TRBJ2-5, with D possibly TRBD1 on 7 matching bases. The V end lost 0 bases, the J end lost 2 bases, and 11 bases lay between the germline ends. The CDR3 is 15 amino acids. From germline, CDR1 is SGHRS and CDR2 YFSETQ. Here the CDR3 reads CASSLAAGQQETQYF. In DNA form, the CDR3 reads TGCGCCAGCAGCTTGGCTGCGGGACAGCAAGAGACCCAGTACTTC.

The chain recombines TRBV29-1 with TRBJ2-1, with 12 bases identical to TRBD2. Germline loops: CDR1 SQVTM, CDR2 ANQGSEA. V gave up 6 bases and J gave up 1 base; unmatched junction bases: 10. The CDR3 totals 17 residues. The CDR3 DNA is TGCAGCGTCTTACTAGCGGGGGGAAGCGAATCCTACAATGAGCAGTTCTTC. This codes for CSVLLAGGSESYNEQFF.

This clone was seen ten or more times. The chain links TRBV9 to TRBJ1-1; possibly TRBD1 for D (5 bases). Germline V gene data show CDR1 as SGDLS and CDR2 as YYNGEE. V lost 3 bases and J 4 bases, leaving 13 bases between the germline ends. This CDR3 region has 14 residues. In DNA form, the CDR3 reads TGTGCCAGCAGCGCCGGCCGGGGGAGCACTGAAGCTTTCTTT. Protein sequence: CASSAGRGSTEAFF.

V gene TRBV6-1 combines with J gene TRBJ2-2, with 7 bases lining up with TRBD2. Losses at the gene ends were 9 bases for V and 1 base for J; bases not matched to a gene: 5. The germline CDR1 and CDR2 sequences are MNHNS and SASEGT. This CDR3 is 14 amino acids long. CDR3 amino acids: CASWEGQNTGELFF. In DNA, the CDR3 is TGTGCCAGTTGGGAGGGCCAGAACACCGGGGAGCTGTTTTTT.

This clone has just a few counts. This chain connects TRBV6-6 to TRBJ1-4; D remains ambiguous. The CDR3 runs to 14 residues. The ends were cut back, 5 bases at V and 10 bases at J, with 17 bases in the middle. Per the germline V gene, CDR1 is MNHNY and CDR2 is SVGAGI (reference sequence). CDR3 coding DNA: TGTGCCAGCAGTACCCCCCTAACGCGGGGAAAACTGTTTTTT. Amino acid sequence: CASSTPLTRGKLFF.

The V and J genes are TRBV28 and TRBJ2-3, with D uncertain. The CDR3 totals 13 residues. Trimming removed 8 bases at V and 4 bases at J, with 13 bases between. Germline values: CDR1 MDHEN, CDR2 SYDVKM. The CDR3 DNA sequence: TGTGCCAGCTCTAATCGAAACGCAGATACGCAGTATTTT. This gives the protein CASSNRNADTQYF.

The chain employs TRBV4-2 and TRBJ2-1, with 7 bases that match TRBD2. V gave up 0 bases and J gave up 8 bases; unmatched junction bases: 10. The CDR3 spans 16 residues. The germline V gene encodes CDR1 LGHNA and CDR2 YNFKEQ. This CDR3 reads CASSQDVTGGGDEQFF. CDR3 bases: TGTGCCAGCAGCCAAGACGTAACGGGAGGTGGGGATGAGCAGTTCTTC.

The rearrangement links TRBV7-2 to TRBJ1-5; D unresolved. The CDR3 sequence is 15 residues long. V shed 5 bases and J shed 4 bases, with 15 bases lying between them. The germline V gene has CDR1 SGHTA and CDR2 FQGNSA. The CDR3 loop reads CASSPSPGFNQPQHF. The CDR3 DNA follows: TGTGCCAGCAGCCCATCGCCGGGGTTTAATCAGCCCCAGCATTTT.

The chain combines TRBV30 with TRBJ1-5; D unresolved. The V gene's germline CDR1 is GTSNPN and CDR2 SVGIG (reference sequence). Trimming removed 1 base from V and 3 bases from J, with 7 bases in between. This CDR3 region has 13 residues. The CDR3 DNA reads as TGTGCCTGGAGTGCGGGATTCAATCAGCCCCAGCATTTT. Its protein product is CAWSAGFNQPQHF.

The rearrangement uses TRBV7-8 and TRBJ1-5, with D possibly being TRBD1 (6 bases). The CDR3 sequence is 15 residues long. The germline V gene has CDR1 SGHVS and CDR2 FQNEAQ. The ends were cut back, 5 bases at V and 0 bases at J, with 11 bases in the middle. In DNA form, the CDR3 reads TGTGCCAGCAGCCAGAACAGGGCTAGCAATCAGCCCCAGCATTTT. Translation gives CASSQNRASNQPQHF.

V gene TRBV6-6 combines with J gene TRBJ2-3; 9 bases map to TRBD1. J was trimmed by 6 bases and V by 6 bases; bases with no gene match: 7. The germline V gene has CDR1 MNHNY and CDR2 SVGAGI (reference sequence). This CDR3 comprises 14 residues. This CDR3 is CASRLGQGYDTQYF. DNA of the CDR3: TGTGCCAGCAGACTGGGACAGGGTTATGATACGCAGTATTTT.

V and J are TRBV7-2 and TRBJ2-5; TRBD2 is a possible D gene (6 bases). V was clipped by 6 bases and J by 4 bases, with 15 bases between them. The CDR3 runs 14 residues. Germline V gene data show CDR1 as SGHTA and CDR2 as FQGNSA. Here the CDR3 DNA reads TGTGCCAGCAGGCCCCGTTCCGGGGGAGAGACCCAGTACTTC. Translated, it gives CASRPRSGGETQYF.

This sequence joins TRBV28 and TRBJ2-7, with D uncertain. CDR3 length: 13 residues. The germline V gene has CDR1 MDHEN and CDR2 SYDVKM. The V and J ends lost 2 bases and 0 bases respectively, with 5 bases between them. CDR3 region: CASSLVLSYEQYF. CDR3 DNA: TGTGCCAGCAGTTTAGTACTCTCCTACGAGCAGTACTTC.